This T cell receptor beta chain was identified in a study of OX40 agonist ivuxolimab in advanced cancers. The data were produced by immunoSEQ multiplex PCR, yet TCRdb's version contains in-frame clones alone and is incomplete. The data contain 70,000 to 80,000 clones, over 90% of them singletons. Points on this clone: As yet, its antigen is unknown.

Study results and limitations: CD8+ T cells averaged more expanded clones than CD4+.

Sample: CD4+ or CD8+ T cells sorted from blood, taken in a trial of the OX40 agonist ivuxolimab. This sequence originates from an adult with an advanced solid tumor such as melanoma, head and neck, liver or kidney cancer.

CDR3: CASSLAPLNTEAFF. CDR3 nucleotide sequence: TGTGCCAGCAGTTTGGCCCCTTTGAACACTGAAGCTTTCTTT. V gene TRBV27 combines with J gene TRBJ1-1; D not resolved. The CDR3 has 14 amino acids. Germline values: CDR1 MNHEY, CDR2 SMNVEV (reference sequence). V lost 3 bases and J 0 bases, leaving 8 bases between the germline ends.